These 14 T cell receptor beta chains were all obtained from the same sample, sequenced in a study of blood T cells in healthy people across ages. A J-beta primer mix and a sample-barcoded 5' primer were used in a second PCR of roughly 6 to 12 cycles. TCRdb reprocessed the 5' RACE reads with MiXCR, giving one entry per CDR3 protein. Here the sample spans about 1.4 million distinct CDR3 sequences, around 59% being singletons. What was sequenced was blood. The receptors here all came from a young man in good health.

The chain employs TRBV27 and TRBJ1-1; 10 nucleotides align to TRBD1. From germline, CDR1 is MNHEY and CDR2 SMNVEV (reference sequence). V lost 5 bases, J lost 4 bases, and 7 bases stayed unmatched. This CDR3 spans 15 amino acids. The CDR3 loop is CASSPWTGGVTEAFF. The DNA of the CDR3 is TGTGCCAGCAGTCCTTGGACAGGGGGGGTCACTGAAGCTTTCTTT.

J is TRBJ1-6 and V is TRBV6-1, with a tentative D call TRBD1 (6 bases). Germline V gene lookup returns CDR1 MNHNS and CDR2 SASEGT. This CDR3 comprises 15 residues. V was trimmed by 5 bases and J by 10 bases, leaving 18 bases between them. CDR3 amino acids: CASSPRSQGTSPLHF. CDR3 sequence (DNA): TGTGCCAGCAGTCCACGTTCTCAGGGGACCTCACCCCTCCACTTT.

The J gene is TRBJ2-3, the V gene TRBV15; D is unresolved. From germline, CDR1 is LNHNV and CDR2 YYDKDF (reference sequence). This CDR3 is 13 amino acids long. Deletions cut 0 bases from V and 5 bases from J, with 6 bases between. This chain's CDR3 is CATSRDRIDTQYF. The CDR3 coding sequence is TGTGCCACCAGCAGAGATAGGATAGATACGCAGTATTTT.

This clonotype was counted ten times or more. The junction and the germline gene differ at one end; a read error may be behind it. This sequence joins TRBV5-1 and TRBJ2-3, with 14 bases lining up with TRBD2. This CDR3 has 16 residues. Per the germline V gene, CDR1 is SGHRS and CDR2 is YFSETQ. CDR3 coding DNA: TGTGCCAGCAGCTTAGGACTAGCGGGAGGTACAGATACGCAGTATTTT. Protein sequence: CASSLGLAGGTDTQYF. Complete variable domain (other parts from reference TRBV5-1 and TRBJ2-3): KAGVTQTPRYLIKTRGQQVTLSCSPISGHRSVSWYQQTPGQGLQFLFEYFSETQRNKGNFPGRFSGRQFSNSRSEMNVSTLELGDSALYLCASSLGLAGGTDTQYFGPGTRLTVL.

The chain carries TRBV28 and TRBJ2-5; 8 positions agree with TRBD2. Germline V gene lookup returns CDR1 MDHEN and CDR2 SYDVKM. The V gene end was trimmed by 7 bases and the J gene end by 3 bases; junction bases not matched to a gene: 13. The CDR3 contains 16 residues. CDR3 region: CASNHPGLVIEETQYF. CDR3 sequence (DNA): TGTGCCAGCAATCACCCGGGACTAGTAATTGAAGAGACCCAGTACTTC.

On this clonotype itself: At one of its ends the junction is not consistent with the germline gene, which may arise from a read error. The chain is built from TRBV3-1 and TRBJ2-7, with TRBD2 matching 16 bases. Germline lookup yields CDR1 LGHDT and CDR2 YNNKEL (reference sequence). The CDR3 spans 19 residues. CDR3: CVSSQDGTSGRAKEAEQYF. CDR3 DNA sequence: TGTGTCAGCAGCCAAGACGGGACTAGCGGGAGGGCCAAGGAGGCCGAGCAGTACTTC.

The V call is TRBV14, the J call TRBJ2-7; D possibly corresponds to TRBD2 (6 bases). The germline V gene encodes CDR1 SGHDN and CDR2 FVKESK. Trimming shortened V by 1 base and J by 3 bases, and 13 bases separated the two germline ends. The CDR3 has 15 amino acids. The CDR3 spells CASSQGQGSGYEQYF. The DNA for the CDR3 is TGTGCCAGCAGCCAAGGTCAGGGTAGCGGCTACGAGCAGTACTTC.

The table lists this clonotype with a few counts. As DNA, the CDR3 is TGTGCCAGCAGTCCCCGGGGCGCAGGGACAGATACGCAGTATTTT. Translation gives CASSPRGAGTDTQYF. This sequence joins TRBV6-1 and TRBJ2-3; the D call may be TRBD1 or TRBD2 (5 bases each). This CDR3 region has 15 residues. V lost 5 bases and J lost 3, with 15 bases in between. The germline V gene has CDR1 MNHNS and CDR2 SASEGT.

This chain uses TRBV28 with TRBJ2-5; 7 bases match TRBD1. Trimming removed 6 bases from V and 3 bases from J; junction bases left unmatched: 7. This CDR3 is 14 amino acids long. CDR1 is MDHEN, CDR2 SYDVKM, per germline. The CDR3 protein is CASSRDRYKETQYF. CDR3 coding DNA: TGTGCCAGCAGCCGGGACAGATACAAAGAGACCCAGTACTTC.

The DNA for the CDR3 is TGTGCCAGCAGCTTAGCCGTCCAGACGTACGAGCAGTACTTC. It yields the protein CASSLAVQTYEQYF. The chain is built from TRBV7-2 and TRBJ2-5; no definite D call. Judging by the DNA end, TRBJ2-7 fits better; the J call may be wrong. The germline V gene encodes CDR1 SGHTA and CDR2 FQGNSA. The CDR3 length is 14 residues.

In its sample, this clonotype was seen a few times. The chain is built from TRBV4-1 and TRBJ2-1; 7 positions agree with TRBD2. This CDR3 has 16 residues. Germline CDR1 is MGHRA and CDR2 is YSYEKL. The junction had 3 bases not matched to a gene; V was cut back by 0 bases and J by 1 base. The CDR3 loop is CASSQDLAASYNEQFF. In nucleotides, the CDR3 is TGCGCCAGCAGCCAAGATCTAGCGGCTTCCTACAATGAGCAGTTCTTC.

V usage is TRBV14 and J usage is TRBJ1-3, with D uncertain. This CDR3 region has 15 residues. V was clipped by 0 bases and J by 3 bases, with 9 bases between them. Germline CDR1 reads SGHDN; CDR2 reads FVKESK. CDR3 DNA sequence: TGTGCCAGCAGCCAAGACAGTGTCCTTGGAAACACCATATATTTT. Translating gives CASSQDSVLGNTIYF. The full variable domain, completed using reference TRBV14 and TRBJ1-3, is EAGVTQFPSHSVIEKGQTVTLRCDPISGHDNLYWYRRVMGKEIKFLLHFVKESKQDESGMPNNRFLAERTGGTYSTLKVQPAELEDSGVYFCASSQDSVLGNTIYFGEGSWLTVV.

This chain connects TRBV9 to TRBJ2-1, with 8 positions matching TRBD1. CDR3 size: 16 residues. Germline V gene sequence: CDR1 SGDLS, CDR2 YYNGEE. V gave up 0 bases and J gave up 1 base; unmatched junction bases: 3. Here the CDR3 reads CASSVARQGSYNEQFF. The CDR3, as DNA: TGTGCCAGCAGCGTAGCCCGACAGGGGTCCTACAATGAGCAGTTCTTC.

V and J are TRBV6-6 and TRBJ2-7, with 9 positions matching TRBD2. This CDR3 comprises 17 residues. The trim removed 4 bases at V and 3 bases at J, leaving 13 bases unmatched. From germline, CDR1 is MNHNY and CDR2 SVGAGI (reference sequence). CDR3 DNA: TGTGCCAGCAGTTCCCGAGCTAGCGGGACCTTTAACTACGAGCAGTACTTC. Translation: CASSSRASGTFNYEQYF.